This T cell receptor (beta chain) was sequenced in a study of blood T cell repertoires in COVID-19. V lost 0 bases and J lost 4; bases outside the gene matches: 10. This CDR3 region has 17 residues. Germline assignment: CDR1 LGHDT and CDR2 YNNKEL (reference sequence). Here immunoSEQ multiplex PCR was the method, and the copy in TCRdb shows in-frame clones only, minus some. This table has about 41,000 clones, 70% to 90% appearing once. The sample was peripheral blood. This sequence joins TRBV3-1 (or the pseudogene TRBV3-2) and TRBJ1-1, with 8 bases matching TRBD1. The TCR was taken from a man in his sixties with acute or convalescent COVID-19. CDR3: CASSQDWAGGSGTEAFF. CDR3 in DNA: TGTGCCAGCAGCCAAGATTGGGCAGGGGGCTCGGGCACTGAAGCTTTCTTT.